This T cell receptor beta chain comes out of a study of control samples from healthy donors and cancer patients (dated by TCRdb to about 2020). The CDR3 starts with the cysteine, ends with the phenylalanine, and has 15 residues. Just CDR3 DNA is preserved here, 45 bases in frame from base 1. Trimming removed 4 bases from V and 3 bases from J; the gene matches leave 6 bases unexplained. The germline V gene (reference sequence) provides CDR1 LGHDT and CDR2 YNNKEL. The library was obtained by the immunoSEQ multiplex PCR assay. Drawn from immuneACCESS, this table holds only the in-frame rearrangements with V and J called that TCRdb kept. Clones are partly lost; checked studies trace under half to an unresolved V gene and leave the rest unexplained. This sample is represented by about 100,000 clones; over 75% of them were singletons. Of the sample, 15% to 20% is held by the ten largest clones. With regard to this clone: Its antigen specificity is not known. There are no base qualities to consult, and no much larger clone falls within one base.

Source material: blood. The sequence is built from TRBV3-1 (or the pseudogene TRBV3-2) and TRBJ1-5; TRBD1 fits 7 bases in the junction. The receptor's source is a woman aged 45 to 65 in good health. The DNA sequence follows: TGTGCCAGCAGCCCTAGAGGGACAGACAATCAGCCCCAGCATTTT. Translated, it gives CASSPRGTDNQPQHF.